This T cell receptor (beta chain) is from a study of blood T cell repertoires in COVID-19. Across the whole study: The samples span acute and convalescent COVID-19 from the United States, Italy and Spain. In each case, the material was cDNA or gDNA derived from T cells, B-cell-depleted T cells, or PBMCs.

In the authors' workflow: Amplification of reference gene primers was used by the study to estimate nucleated cell counts. Profiled with immunoSEQ multiplex PCR; TCRdb holds only in-frame clones, not every one. The V and J calls and clone size come from that table; D and trimming were worked out from the DNA. The repertoire holds about 100,000 clones, with just under 95% as singletons. The CDR3 totals 13 residues. Germline V gene sequence: CDR1 SGHAT, CDR2 FQNNGV. Germline trimming cut 2 bases from V and 8 bases from J; bases unmatched to any gene: 4. Sequencing was carried out using peripheral blood. The clonotype was recovered from a man between 70 and 80 years old with acute or convalescent COVID-19. The V and J genes are TRBV11-2 and TRBJ1-1, with 8 bases that match TRBD1. The CDR3 sequence: CASSLRQGAEAFF. The CDR3 DNA is TGTGCCAGCAGCTTAAGGCAGGGGGCCGAAGCTTTCTTT.